The sequence of this T cell receptor beta chain was determined in a study of T cell responses to AZD1222 COVID-19 vaccine. Germline V gene sequence: CDR1 LNHDA, CDR2 SQIVND (reference sequence). This CDR3 has 13 residues. V gave up 11 bases and J gave up 8 bases, with 18 bases separating them. Sequencing used immunoSEQ multiplex PCR; TCRdb keeps in-frame clones, though not all of them. The data contain over 100,000 clones, around 90% of them singletons. This chain links TRBV19 with TRBJ1-4; TRBD1 is a possible D gene (6 bases). The TCR was taken from an adult in good health. The starting material was peripheral blood, obtained on day 0 of AZD1222 vaccination. CDR3 sequence: CAVSRQVGEKLFF. The CDR3 coding sequence is TGTGCCGTCAGCAGACAGGTGGGGGAAAAACTGTTTTTT.